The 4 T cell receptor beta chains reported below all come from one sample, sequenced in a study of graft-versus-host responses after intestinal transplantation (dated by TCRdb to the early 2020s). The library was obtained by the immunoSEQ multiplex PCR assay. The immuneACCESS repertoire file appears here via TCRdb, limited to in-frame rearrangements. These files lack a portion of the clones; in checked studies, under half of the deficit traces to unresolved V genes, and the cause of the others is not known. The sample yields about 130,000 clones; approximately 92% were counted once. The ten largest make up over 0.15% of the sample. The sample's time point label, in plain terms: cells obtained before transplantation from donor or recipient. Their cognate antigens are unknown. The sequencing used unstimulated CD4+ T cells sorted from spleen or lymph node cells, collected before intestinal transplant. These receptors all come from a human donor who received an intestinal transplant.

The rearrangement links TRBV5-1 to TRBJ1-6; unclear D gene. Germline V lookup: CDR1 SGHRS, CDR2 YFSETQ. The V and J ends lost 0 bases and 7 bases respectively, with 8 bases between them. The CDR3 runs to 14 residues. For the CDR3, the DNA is TGCGCCAGCAGCTTGGTGCAGACCAATTCACCCCTCCACTTT. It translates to CASSLVQTNSPLHF.

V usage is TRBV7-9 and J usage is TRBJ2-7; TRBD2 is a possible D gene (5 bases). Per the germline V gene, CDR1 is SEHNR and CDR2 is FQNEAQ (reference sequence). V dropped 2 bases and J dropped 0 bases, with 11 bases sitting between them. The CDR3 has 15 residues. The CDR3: CASSLRVGSSYEQYF. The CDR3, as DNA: TGTGCCAGCAGCTTAAGGGTGGGGAGCTCCTACGAGCAGTACTTC.

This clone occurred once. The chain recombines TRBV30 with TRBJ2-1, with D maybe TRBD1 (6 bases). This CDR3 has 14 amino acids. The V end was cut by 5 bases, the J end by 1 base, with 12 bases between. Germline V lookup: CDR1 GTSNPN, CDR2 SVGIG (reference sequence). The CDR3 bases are TGTGCCTGGTCCCCAGGGGTTTCCTACAATGAGCAGTTCTTC. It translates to CAWSPGVSYNEQFF.

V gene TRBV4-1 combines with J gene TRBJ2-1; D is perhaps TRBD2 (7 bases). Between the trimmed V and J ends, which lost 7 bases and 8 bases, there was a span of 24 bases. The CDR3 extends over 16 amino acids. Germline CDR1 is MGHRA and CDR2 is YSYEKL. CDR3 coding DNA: TGCGCCAGCACCCCCACGGGGGGCCTGATTGGGGATGAGCAGTTCTTC. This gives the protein CASTPTGGLIGDEQFF.